This TCR beta chain was found in a study of shared clonotypes between healthy human individuals. An assay was performed, and its level was deep. As handled by the study authors: For the immunoSEQ data, sequences were junction-only without quality scores, so filtering differed. Sequencing was performed with immunoSEQ multiplex PCR; in TCRdb, only in-frame clones are kept and a portion is missing. V and J calls and clone size are as listed in that table; D and trimming were resolved from the DNA. Of about 490,000 clones listed, 76% are singletons. All donors were healthy HIV-negative adults lacking recent acute infections or vaccinations. Each unsorted sample relied on roughly 82 million PBMCs as its source of genomic DNA. Germline CDR1 reads LGHNA; CDR2 reads YNFKEQ. V lost 4 bases to trimming and J lost 3 bases, with 7 bases between them. This CDR3 spans 13 amino acids.

The clonotype originates from a woman between 40 and 55 years old in good health. Some clones in this sample may be carry-over from other donors' samples. The chain recombines TRBV4-2 with TRBJ2-1; D is unclear. Sequencing was performed on PBMCs. CDR3 bases: TGTGCCAGCAGCCCGGACCACTACAATGAGCAGTTCTTC. This codes for CASSPDHYNEQFF.